This TCR beta chain was documented in a study of T cell repertoires in cytomegalovirus infection. CDR3 size: 15 residues. CDR1 and CDR2 from the germline V gene are SGHTA and FQGNSA. V was trimmed by 6 bases and J by 1 base, leaving 15 bases between them. This clonotype was observed at least ten times. TCRdb used MiXCR to reprocess the reads, holding one entry per CDR3 protein. The table has 76,000 or so distinct CDR3 sequences, roughly 3.5% seen once. Sequencing was done on a sample of PBMCs. The chain has TRBV7-2 and TRBJ1-1; tentatively, D is TRBD1 (6 bases). The receptor comes from a human donor in good health (CMV status not recorded). Some clones in this sample may be carry-over from other donors' samples. The CDR3 DNA reads TGTGCCAGCAGGACACGGGGGGGCCGGAACACTGAAGCTTTCTTT. Translation: CASRTRGGRNTEAFF.